This T cell receptor beta chain came from a study of T cell repertoires in cytomegalovirus infection. In regard to this clonotype: Antigen unknown.

The CDR3 totals 14 residues. Trimming pared 7 bases from V and 5 bases from J, leaving 16 bases between. The V gene's germline CDR1 is SGHVS and CDR2 FNYEAQ. TCRdb itself ran the reads through MiXCR, one entry per CDR3 protein. This table holds just under 500,000 distinct CDR3 sequences, 30% to 40% found once. The starting material was cultured PBMCs, obtained from culture after CMV antigen stimulation. The genes are TRBV7-6 and TRBJ2-3; no clear D. This receptor was identified in a human donor in good health (CMV status not recorded). Some clones in this sample may be carry-over from other donors' samples. Here the CDR3 DNA reads TGTGCCAGCAACCCCATCGACTTTAGAGATACGCAGTATTTT. This gives the protein CASNPIDFRDTQYF.